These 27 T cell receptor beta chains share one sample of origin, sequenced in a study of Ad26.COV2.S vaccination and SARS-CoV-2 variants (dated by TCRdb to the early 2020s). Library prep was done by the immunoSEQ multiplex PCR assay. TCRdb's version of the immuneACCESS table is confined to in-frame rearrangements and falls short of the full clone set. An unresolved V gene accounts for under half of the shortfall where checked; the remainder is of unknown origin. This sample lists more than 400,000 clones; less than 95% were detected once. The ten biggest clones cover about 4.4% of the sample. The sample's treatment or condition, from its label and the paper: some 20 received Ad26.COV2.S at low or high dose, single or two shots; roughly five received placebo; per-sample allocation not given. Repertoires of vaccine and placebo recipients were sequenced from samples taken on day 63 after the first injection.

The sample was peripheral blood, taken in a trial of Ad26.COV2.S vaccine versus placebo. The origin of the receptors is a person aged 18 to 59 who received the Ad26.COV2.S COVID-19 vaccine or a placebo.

The CDR3 DNA sequence: TGTGCCAGCACCCTGAACGTGGATACGCAGTATTTT. It encodes CASTLNVDTQYF. The chain uses TRBV6-4 and TRBJ2-3; the D is unclear. This CDR3 is built from 12 residues. Germline V gene lookup returns CDR1 MRHNA and CDR2 SNTAGT. Between the trimmed V and J ends, which lost 7 bases and 6 bases, there was a span of 11 bases.

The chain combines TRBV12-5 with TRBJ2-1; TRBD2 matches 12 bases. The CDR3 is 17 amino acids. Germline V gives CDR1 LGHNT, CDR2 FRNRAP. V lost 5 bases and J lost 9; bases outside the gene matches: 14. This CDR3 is CASGPSSGRERQSEQFF. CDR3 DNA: TGTGCTAGTGGTCCATCTAGCGGGAGGGAACGGCAGAGTGAGCAGTTCTTC.

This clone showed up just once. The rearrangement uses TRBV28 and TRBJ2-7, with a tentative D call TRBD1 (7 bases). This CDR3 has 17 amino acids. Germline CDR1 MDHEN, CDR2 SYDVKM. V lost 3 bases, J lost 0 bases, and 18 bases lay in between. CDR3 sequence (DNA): TGTGCCAGCAGTTTTGTTAGAGGAGGGACAGCCTCCTACGAGCAGTACTTC. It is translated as CASSFVRGGTASYEQYF.

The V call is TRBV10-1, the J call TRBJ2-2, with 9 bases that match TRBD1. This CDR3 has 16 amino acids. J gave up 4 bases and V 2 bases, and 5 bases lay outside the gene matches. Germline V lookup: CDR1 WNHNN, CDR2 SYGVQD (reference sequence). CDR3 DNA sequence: TGCGCCAGCAGTGAGACAGGGGGCGCGGGCACCGGGGAGCTGTTTTTT. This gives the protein CASSETGGAGTGELFF.

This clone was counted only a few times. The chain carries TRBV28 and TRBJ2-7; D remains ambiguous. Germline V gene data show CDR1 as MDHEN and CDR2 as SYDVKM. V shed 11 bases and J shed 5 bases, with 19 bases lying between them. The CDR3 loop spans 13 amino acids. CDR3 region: CAESTPARDEQYF. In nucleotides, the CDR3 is TGTGCCGAATCGACACCAGCCCGGGACGAGCAGTACTTC.

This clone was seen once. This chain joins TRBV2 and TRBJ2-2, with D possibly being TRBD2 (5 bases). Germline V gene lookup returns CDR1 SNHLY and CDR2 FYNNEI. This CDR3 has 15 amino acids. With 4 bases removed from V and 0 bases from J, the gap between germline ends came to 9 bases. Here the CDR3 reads CASSGRAANTGELFF. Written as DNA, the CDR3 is TGTGCCAGCAGTGGGAGAGCGGCGAACACCGGGGAGCTGTTTTTT.

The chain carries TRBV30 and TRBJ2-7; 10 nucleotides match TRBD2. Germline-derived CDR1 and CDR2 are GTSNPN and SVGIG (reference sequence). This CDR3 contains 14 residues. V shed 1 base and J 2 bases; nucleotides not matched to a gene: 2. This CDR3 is CAWSALAGAYEQYF. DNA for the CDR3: TGTGCCTGGAGTGCCCTAGCGGGAGCCTACGAGCAGTACTTC.

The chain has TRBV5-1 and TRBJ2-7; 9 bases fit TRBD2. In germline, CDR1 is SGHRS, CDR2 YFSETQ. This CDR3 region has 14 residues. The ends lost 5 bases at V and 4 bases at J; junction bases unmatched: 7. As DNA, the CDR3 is TGCGCCAGCAGGGTCGGACTAGCGCTATACGAGCAGTACTTC. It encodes CASRVGLALYEQYF.

CDR3 coding DNA: TGCAGCGTTGATGGGGCCAGGGGAAGCTCCTACAATGAGCAGTTCTTC. Translating gives CSVDGARGSSYNEQFF. This rearrangement joins TRBV29-1 to TRBJ2-1; D may be TRBD1 (6 bases). The CDR3 consists of 16 residues. Germline lookup yields CDR1 SQVTM and CDR2 ANQGSEA. V was shortened by 3 bases and J by 0 bases, with 15 bases between the two germline ends.

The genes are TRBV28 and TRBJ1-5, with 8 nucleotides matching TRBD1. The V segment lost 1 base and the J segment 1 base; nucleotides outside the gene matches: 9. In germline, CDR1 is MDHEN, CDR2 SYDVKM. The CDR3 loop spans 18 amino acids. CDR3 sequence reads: CASSLYDRGRGSNQPQHF. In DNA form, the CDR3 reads TGTGCCAGCAGTTTATACGACAGGGGCAGGGGGAGCAATCAGCCCCAGCATTTT.

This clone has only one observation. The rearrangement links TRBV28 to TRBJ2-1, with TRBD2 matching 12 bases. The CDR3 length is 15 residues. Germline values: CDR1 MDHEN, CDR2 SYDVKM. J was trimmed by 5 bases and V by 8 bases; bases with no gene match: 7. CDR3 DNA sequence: TGTGCCAGCCACTCTGGACTAGCGGGAAACAATGAGCAGTTCTTC. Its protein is CASHSGLAGNNEQFF.

CDR3 amino acids: CASSHDVQQETQYF. As DNA, the CDR3 is TGTGCCAGCAGCCACGACGTACAGCAAGAGACCCAGTACTTC. The chain has TRBV7-9 and TRBJ2-5; no definite D call. Germline assignment: CDR1 SEHNR and CDR2 FQNEAQ (reference sequence). V was pared by 5 bases and J by 2 bases, with 12 bases between. The CDR3 consists of 14 residues.

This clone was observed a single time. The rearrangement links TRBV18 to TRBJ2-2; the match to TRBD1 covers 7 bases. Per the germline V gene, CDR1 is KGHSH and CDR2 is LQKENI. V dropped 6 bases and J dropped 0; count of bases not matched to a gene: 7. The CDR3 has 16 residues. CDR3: CASSPEGTANTGELFF. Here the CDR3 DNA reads TGTGCCAGCTCCCCGGAAGGGACAGCGAACACCGGGGAGCTGTTTTTT.

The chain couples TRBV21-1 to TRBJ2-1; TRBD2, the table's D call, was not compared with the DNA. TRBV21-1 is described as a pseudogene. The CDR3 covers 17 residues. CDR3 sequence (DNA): TGTGCCAGCAGCAAAGCGCTTAGCGGGAGGTCGGGCAATGAGCAGTTCTTC. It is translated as CASSKALSGRSGNEQFF.

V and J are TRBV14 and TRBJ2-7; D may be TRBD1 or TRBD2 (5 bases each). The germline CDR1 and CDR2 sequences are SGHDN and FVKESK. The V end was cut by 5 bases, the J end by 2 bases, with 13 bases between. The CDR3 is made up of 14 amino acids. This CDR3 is CASSGRDGTYEQYF. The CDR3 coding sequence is TGTGCCAGCAGCGGACGGGACGGTACCTACGAGCAGTACTTC.

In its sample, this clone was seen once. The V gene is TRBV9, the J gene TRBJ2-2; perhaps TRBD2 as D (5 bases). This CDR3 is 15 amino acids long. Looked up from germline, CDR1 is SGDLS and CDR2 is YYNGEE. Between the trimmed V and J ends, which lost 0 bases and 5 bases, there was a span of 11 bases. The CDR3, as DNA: TGTGCCAGCAGCGTAGCTCAGCGGCCGACCGGGGAGCTGTTTTTT. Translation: CASSVAQRPTGELFF.

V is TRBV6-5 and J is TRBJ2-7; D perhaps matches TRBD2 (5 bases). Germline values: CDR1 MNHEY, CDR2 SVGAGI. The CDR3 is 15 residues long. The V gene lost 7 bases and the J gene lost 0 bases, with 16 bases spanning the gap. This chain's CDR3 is CASKTVVGSSYEQYF. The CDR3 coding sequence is TGTGCCAGCAAAACAGTAGTGGGGAGCTCCTACGAGCAGTACTTC.

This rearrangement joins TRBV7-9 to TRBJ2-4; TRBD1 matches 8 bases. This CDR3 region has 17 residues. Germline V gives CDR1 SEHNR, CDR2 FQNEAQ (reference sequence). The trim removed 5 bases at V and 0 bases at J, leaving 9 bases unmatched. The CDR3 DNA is TGTGCCAGCAGCCTAGAAACAGGGGGTGTAGCCAAAAACATTCAGTACTTC. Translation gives CASSLETGGVAKNIQYF.

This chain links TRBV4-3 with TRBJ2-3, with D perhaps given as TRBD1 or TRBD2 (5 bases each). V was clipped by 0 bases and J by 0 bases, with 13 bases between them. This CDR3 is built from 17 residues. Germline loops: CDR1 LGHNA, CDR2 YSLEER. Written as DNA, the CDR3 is TGCGCCAGCAGCCAAGATGGGGACCCAACTAGCACAGATACGCAGTATTTT. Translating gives CASSQDGDPTSTDTQYF.

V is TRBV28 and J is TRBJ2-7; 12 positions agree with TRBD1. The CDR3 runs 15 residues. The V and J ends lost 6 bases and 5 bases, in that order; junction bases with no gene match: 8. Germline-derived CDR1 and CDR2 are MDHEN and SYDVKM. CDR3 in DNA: TGTGCCAGCAGACAACCGGGACAGGGGGCCGACGAGCAGTACTTC. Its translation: CASRQPGQGADEQYF.

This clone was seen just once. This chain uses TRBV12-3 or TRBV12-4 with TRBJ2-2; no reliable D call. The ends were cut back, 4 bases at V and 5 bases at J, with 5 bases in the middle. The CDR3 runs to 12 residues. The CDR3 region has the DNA TGTGCCAGCAGTTGGGTTACCGGGGAGCTGTTTTTT. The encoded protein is CASSWVTGELFF.

The CDR3 DNA reads TGTGCCAGCGGCGCCCTTGGTTGGCGGGAGTTGTTCTTC. Translating it yields CASGALGWRELFF. This chain links TRBV7-6 with TRBJ2-1, with 7 bases matching TRBD2. This CDR3 is built from 13 residues. Losses at the gene ends were 8 bases for V and 15 bases for J; bases not matched to a gene: 16. Germline V gene data show CDR1 as SGHVS and CDR2 as FNYEAQ.

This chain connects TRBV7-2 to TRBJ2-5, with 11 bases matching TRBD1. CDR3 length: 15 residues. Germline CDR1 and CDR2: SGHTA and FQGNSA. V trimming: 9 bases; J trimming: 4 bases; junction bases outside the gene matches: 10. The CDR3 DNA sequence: TGTGCCAGTCGACGGACAGGGGGCAGCGGAGAGACCCAGTACTTC. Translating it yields CASRRTGGSGETQYF. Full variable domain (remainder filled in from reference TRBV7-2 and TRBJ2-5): GAGVSQSPSNKVTEKGKDVELRCDPISGHTALYWYRQSLGQGLEFLIYFQGNSAPDKSGLPSDRFSAERTGGSVSTLTIQRTQQEDSAVYLCASRRTGGSGETQYFGPGTRLLVL.

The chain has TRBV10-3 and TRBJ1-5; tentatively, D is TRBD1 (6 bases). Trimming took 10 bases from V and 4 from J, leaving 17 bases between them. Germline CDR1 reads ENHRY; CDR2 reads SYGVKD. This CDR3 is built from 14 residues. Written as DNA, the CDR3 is TGTGCCACCGGCCCGGGGGCGAGTAATCAGCCCCAGCATTTT. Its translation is CATGPGASNQPQHF.

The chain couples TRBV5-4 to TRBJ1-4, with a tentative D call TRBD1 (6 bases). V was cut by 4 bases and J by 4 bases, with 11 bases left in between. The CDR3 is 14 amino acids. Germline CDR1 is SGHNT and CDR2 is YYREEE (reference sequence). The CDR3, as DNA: TGTGCCAGCAGCGGGACAAGGGATAATGAAAAACTGTTTTTT. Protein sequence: CASSGTRDNEKLFF. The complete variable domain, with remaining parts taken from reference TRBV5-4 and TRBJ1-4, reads ETGVTQSPTHLIKTRGQQVTLRCSSQSGHNTVSWYQQALGQGPQFIFQYYREEENGRGNFPPRFSGLQFPNYSSELNVNALELDDSALYLCASSGTRDNEKLFFGSGTQLSVL.

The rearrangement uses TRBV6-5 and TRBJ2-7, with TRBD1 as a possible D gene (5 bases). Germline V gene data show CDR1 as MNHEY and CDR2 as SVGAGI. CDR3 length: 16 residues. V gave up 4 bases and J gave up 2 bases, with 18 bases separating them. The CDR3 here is CASSSILGLRTYEQYF. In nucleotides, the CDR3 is TGTGCCAGCAGTTCGATTCTGGGGCTGAGGACCTACGAGCAGTACTTC.

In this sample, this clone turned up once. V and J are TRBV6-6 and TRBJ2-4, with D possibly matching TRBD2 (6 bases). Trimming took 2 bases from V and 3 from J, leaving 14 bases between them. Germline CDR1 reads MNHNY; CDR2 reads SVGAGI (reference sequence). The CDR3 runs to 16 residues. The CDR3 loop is CASSYRSGTLKNIQYF. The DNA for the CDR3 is TGTGCCAGCAGTTACAGGTCAGGGACTCTCAAAAACATTCAGTACTTC.